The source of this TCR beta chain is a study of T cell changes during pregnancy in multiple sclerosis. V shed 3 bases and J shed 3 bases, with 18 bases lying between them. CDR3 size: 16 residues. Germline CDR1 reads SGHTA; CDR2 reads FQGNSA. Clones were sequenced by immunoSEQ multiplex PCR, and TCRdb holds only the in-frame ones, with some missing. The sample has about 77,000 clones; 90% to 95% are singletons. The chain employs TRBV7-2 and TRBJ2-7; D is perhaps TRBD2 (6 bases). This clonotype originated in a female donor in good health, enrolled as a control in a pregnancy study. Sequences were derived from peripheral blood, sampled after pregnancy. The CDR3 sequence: CASSFYGGLVNYEQYF. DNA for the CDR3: TGTGCCAGCAGCTTTTACGGGGGACTGGTTAACTACGAGCAGTACTTC.